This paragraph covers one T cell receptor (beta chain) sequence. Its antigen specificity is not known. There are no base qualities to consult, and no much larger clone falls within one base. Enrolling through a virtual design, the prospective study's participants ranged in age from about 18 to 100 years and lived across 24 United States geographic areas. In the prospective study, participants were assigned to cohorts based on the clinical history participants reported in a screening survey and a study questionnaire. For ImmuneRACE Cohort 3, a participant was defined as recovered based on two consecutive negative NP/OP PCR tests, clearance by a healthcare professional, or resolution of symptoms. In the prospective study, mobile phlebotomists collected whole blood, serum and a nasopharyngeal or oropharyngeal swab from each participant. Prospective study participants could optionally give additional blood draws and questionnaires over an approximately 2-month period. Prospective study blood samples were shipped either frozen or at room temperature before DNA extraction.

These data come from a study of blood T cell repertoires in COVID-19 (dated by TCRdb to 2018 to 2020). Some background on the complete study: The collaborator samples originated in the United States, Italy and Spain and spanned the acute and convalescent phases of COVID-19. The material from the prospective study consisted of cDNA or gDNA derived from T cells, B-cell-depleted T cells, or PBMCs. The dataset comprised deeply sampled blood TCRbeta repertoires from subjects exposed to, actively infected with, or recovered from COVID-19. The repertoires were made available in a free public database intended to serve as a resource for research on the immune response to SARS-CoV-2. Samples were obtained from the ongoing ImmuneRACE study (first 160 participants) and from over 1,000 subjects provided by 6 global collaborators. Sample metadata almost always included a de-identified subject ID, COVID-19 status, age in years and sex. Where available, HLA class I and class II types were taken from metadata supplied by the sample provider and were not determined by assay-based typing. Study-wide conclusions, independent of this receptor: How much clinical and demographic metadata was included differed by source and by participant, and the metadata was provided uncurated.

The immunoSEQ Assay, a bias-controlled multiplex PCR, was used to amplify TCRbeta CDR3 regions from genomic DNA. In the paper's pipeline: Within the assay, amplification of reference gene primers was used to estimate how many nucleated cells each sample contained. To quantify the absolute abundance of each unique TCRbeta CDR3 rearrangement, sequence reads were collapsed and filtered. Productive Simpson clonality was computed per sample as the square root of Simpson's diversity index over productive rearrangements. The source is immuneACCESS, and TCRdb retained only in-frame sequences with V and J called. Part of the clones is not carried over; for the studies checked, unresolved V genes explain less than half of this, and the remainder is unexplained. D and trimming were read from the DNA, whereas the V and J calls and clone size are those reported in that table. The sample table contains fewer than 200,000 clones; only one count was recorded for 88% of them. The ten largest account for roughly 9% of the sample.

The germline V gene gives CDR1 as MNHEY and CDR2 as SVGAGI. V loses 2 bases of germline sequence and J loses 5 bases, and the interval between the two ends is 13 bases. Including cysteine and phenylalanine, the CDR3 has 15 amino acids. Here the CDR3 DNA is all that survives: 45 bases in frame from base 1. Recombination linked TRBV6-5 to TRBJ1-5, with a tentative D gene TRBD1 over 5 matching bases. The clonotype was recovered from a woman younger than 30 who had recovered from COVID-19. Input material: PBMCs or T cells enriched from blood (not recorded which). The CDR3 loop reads CASSYGGAWDQPQHF. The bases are TGTGCCAGCAGTTACGGAGGGGCTTGGGATCAGCCCCAGCATTTT.